Listed below are T cell receptor beta chains from one sample, sequenced in a study of graft-versus-host responses after intestinal transplantation. No antigen is known for these receptors. Assay: immunoSEQ multiplex PCR; the TCRdb copy retains only in-frame clones and omits some. The sample carries 73,000 or so clones, 90% recorded once. This specimen was unstimulated CD8+ T cells sorted from spleen or lymph node cells, taken before transplant. The receptors stem from a human donor who was the organ donor for an intestinal transplant. CDR3s include the opening cysteine and the closing phenylalanine or tryptophan. The D gene is left open where the match is weak. Only some rows state a clone size, as once, few, many or a class for expanded clones.

j_call	v_call	d_call	clone_size	cdr3_nt	cdr3_aa
TRBJ1-1	TRBV11-2	TRBD1	.	TGTGCCAGCAGCCAAGCCGGGACAGGGGTGAACACTGAAGCTTTCTTT	CASSQAGTGVNTEAFF
TRBJ2-1	TRBV4-3	.	.	TGCGCCAGCAGCCAAGATCCGGAGGGGTTCTACAATGAGCAGTTCTTC	CASSQDPEGFYNEQFF
TRBJ1-1	TRBV11-1	.	.	TGTGCCAGCAGTACGGACAGTATGAACACTGAAGCTTTCTTT	CASSTDSMNTEAFF
TRBJ1-5	TRBV28	.	.	TGTGCCAGCAGGAGCCCAGGGGTAAAGATAAATCAGCCCCAGCATTTT	CASRSPGVKINQPQHF
TRBJ1-1	TRBV4-1	.	.	TGCGCCAGCAGCCAAAGGGGGGGAGTCAACACTGAAGCTTTCTTT	CASSQRGGVNTEAFF
TRBJ2-5	TRBV7-8	TRBD2	.	TGTGCCAGCAGCACTGGGACTATACAACGGTACTTC	CASSTGTIQRYF
TRBJ2-3	TRBV27	.	.	TGTGCCACCACCCAACTTCCTGGCACAGATACGCAGTATTTT	CATTQLPGTDTQYF
TRBJ1-2	TRBV28	TRBD1	.	TGTGCCAGCAGTTTTCAGGGGGACTATGGCTACACCTTC	CASSFQGDYGYTF
TRBJ2-1	TRBV4-2	.	once	TGTGCCAGCAGCCAAGAGGGTAGCGCGACCTACAATGAGCAGTTCTTC	CASSQEGSATYNEQFF
TRBJ1-1	TRBV7-9	.	.	TGTGCCAGCAGCCCGGGACATCCTGAAGCTTTCTTT	CASSPGHPEAFF
TRBJ1-2	TRBV13	TRBD1	few	TGTGCCACCAGGGGGGGGCCGACTTATGGCTACACCTTC	CATRGGPTYGYTF
TRBJ1-6	TRBV27	TRBD1	.	TGTGCCAGCACCCACGGGACAGTTAATTCACCCCTCCACTTT	CASTHGTVNSPLHF
TRBJ1-5	TRBV19	.	.	TGTGCCAGTAGCCGGACACAGGACCTCAGCCTCAGCAATCAGCCCCAGCATTTT	CASSRTQDLSLSNQPQHF
TRBJ2-3	TRBV6-4	TRBD2	few	TGTGCCAGCAGTGCGGGGGGGCACACAGATACGCAGTATTTT	CASSAGGHTDTQYF
TRBJ2-3	TRBV27	TRBD1	.	TGTGCCAGCGAAAGAACCGGGACAGCCCCAGATACGCAGTATTTT	CASERTGTAPDTQYF
TRBJ1-5	TRBV27	.	.	TGTGCCAGCAGTTTATACAGGCGAAGCAATCAGCCCCAGCATTTT	CASSLYRRSNQPQHF
TRBJ2-1	TRBV7-9	.	.	TGTGCCAGCAGCTTAGCGGGCCCCGGTTTTTACAATGAGCAGTTCTTC	CASSLAGPGFYNEQFF
TRBJ1-6	TRBV28	.	once	TGTGCCAGCAGTTTAAGTGGGCATCAGGCTTCTCGATTTAATTCACCCCTCCACTTT	CASSLSGHQASRFNSPLHF
TRBJ1-5	TRBV6-6	TRBD1	.	TGTGCCAGCAGTACAGGGGAAAATCAGCCCCAGCATTTT	CASSTGENQPQHF
TRBJ1-1	TRBV5-6	.	.	TGTGCCAGCAGCTTCTTGAACACTGAAGCTTTCTTT	CASSFLNTEAFF
TRBJ1-5	TRBV2	.	.	TGTGCCAGCAGCCCAAAGGGGGATCAGCCCCAGCATTTT	CASSPKGDQPQHF
TRBJ1-5	TRBV5-4	TRBD1	.	TGTGCCAGCAGCTTGGACAGGGGGCATCAGCCCCAGCATTTT	CASSLDRGHQPQHF
TRBJ2-1	TRBV18	TRBD2	.	TGTGCCAGCTCACCATCGGCTAGCGGGGAACTAATAACCTACAATGAGCAGTTCTTC	CASSPSASGELITYNEQFF
TRBJ1-2	TRBV5-1	TRBD1	.	TGCGCCAGCAGCTTGGTAACAGGGGACTATGGCTACACCTTC	CASSLVTGDYGYTF
TRBJ2-3	TRBV7-9	.	.	TGTGCCAGCAGCTCCTGGGAGGGACAAAACACAGATACGCAGTATTTT	CASSSWEGQNTDTQYF
TRBJ1-5	TRBV15	.	.	TGTGCCACCAGCAGAGATCGGGGTCGTAATCAGCCCCAGCATTTT	CATSRDRGRNQPQHF
TRBJ1-6	TRBV14	.	.	TGTGCCAGCAGCCAAGGCGCGGGAAGGTTGTATAATTCACCCCTCCACTTT	CASSQGAGRLYNSPLHF
TRBJ1-2	TRBV2	.	.	TGTGCCAGCAGTGAGTGGCAGGGGAATGGCTACACCTTC	CASSEWQGNGYTF
TRBJ1-2	TRBV28	.	.	TGTGCCAGCAGGGCGACCGGACAGAACTATGGCTACACCTTC	CASRATGQNYGYTF
TRBJ2-1	TRBV4-1	TRBD1	.	TGCGCCAGCAGCCAATCCGGACAGGGGGTGGGCAATGAGCAGTTCTTC	CASSQSGQGVGNEQFF
TRBJ2-5	TRBV27	TRBD2	.	TGTGCCAGCAGTTTATCGCTAGCGGGGGTTGGGACCCAGTACTTC	CASSLSLAGVGTQYF
TRBJ2-3	TRBV4-1	TRBD1	.	TGCGCCAGCAGTCCCTTGGCACAATTACAGGGGGTTGCAGATACGCAGTATTTT	CASSPLAQLQGVADTQYF
TRBJ2-1	TRBV7-9	.	.	TGTGCCAGCAGCTTAGACAGTTTTTCCTACAATGAGCAGTTCTTC	CASSLDSFSYNEQFF
TRBJ2-2	TRBV5-6	TRBD1	.	TGTGCCAGCAGCCAGGGGACAGGGGTAACCGGGGAGCTGTTTTTT	CASSQGTGVTGELFF
TRBJ2-3	TRBV2	.	.	TGTGCCAGACTTAGCGGAGCCACAGATACGCAGTATTTT	CARLSGATDTQYF
TRBJ2-5	TRBV15	TRBD1	.	TGTGCCACCAGCAGAGGACGGACAGGGGACCAAGAGACCCAGTACTTC	CATSRGRTGDQETQYF
TRBJ1-1	TRBV20-1	.	.	TGCAGTCTTAGGAACACTGAAGCTTTCTTT	CSLRNTEAFF
TRBJ1-2	TRBV5-4	.	.	TGTGCCAGCAGCTCGGGGGAGGAGTATGGCTACACCTTC	CASSSGEEYGYTF
TRBJ2-1	TRBV10-3	.	.	TGTGCCATCAAAGGACTGTCGAGCTCCTACAATGAGCAGTTCTTC	CAIKGLSSSYNEQFF
TRBJ1-2	TRBV6-6	.	.	TGTGCCAGCAGTTACAGGGGTTACTATGGCTACACCTTC	CASSYRGYYGYTF
TRBJ1-2	TRBV19	.	.	TGTGCCAGTAGTATTCCGGGGAACTCTAACTATGGCTACACCTTC	CASSIPGNSNYGYTF
TRBJ1-4	TRBV28	.	once	TGTGCCAGCAGACCCCTCGTGCAGGGAAGGGAAAAACTGTTTTTT	CASRPLVQGREKLFF
TRBJ2-2	TRBV10-1	.	.	TGCGCCAGCAGTGAGTTAACAGAAACCGGGGAGCTGTTTTTT	CASSELTETGELFF
TRBJ2-3	TRBV9	TRBD1	.	TGTGCCAGCAGCGTAGGGGGGACAGAGACAGATACGCAGTATTTT	CASSVGGTETDTQYF
TRBJ2-4	TRBV28	.	.	TGTGCCAGCAGTTTGGACAGCCTAGCCAAAAACATTCAGTACTTC	CASSLDSLAKNIQYF
TRBJ1-2	TRBV7-9	.	.	TGTGCCAGCAGCTTAACCGGGTCGTTGGGCTACACCTTC	CASSLTGSLGYTF
TRBJ1-6	TRBV4-1	.	.	TGCGCCAGCAGCCAAGCCTTCGGGACTTTAGGGGATTCACCCCTCCACTTT	CASSQAFGTLGDSPLHF
TRBJ2-2	TRBV9	.	.	TGTGCCAGCAGCGTCGGGACATCCGGGGAGCTGTTTTTT	CASSVGTSGELFF
TRBJ1-1	TRBV7-7	.	.	TGTGCTAGCAGCTCCCGACTCAACACTGAAGCTTTCTTT	CASSSRLNTEAFF
TRBJ1-1	TRBV27	.	once	TGTGCCAGCATAGTAACCCCCAACCTGAACACTGAAGCTTTCTTT	CASIVTPNLNTEAFF
TRBJ1-2	TRBV6-1	TRBD1	.	TGTGCCAGCAGTGGGATACGGGACAGCTCCTATGGCTACACCTTC	CASSGIRDSSYGYTF
TRBJ1-1	TRBV9	.	once	TGTGCCAGCAGCGTATCTGCGACAGAGAACACTGAAGCTTTCTTT	CASSVSATENTEAFF
TRBJ2-2	TRBV2	TRBD1	.	TGTGCCAGCAGTGAAGCGGGGGGACAGGGACACACCGGGGAGCTGTTTTTT	CASSEAGGQGHTGELFF
TRBJ1-1	TRBV9	TRBD1	.	TGTGCCAGCAGCGTAGTTTCAGGGGGGATGACGAACACTGAAGCTTTCTTT	CASSVVSGGMTNTEAFF
TRBJ1-5	TRBV28	.	.	TGTGCCAGCAGTTCCACCTCGGGACAAATCGACTGGAATCAGCCCCAGCATTTT	CASSSTSGQIDWNQPQHF
TRBJ2-1	TRBV11-2	TRBD2	.	TGTGCCAGCAGCTCCGTTAGCGGGGGGGCCGGAGATGAGCAGTTCTTC	CASSSVSGGAGDEQFF
TRBJ2-3	TRBV29-1	TRBD2	.	TGCAGCGTTGGACTAGCGGGGGCCGCTAGCACAGATACGCAGTATTTT	CSVGLAGAASTDTQYF
TRBJ1-2	TRBV6-1	TRBD1	.	TGTGCCAGCAGTGCGATCGGGGACAGGGTGGGTAATGGCTACACCTTC	CASSAIGDRVGNGYTF
TRBJ1-2	TRBV13	TRBD1	.	TGTGCCAGCAGCTGGGGGACAGACCGAAAGGGCTACACCTTC	CASSWGTDRKGYTF
TRBJ2-1	TRBV30	.	once	TGTGCCGGGGCGTTAAGGTTGTGGAATGAGCAGTTCTTC	CAGALRLWNEQFF